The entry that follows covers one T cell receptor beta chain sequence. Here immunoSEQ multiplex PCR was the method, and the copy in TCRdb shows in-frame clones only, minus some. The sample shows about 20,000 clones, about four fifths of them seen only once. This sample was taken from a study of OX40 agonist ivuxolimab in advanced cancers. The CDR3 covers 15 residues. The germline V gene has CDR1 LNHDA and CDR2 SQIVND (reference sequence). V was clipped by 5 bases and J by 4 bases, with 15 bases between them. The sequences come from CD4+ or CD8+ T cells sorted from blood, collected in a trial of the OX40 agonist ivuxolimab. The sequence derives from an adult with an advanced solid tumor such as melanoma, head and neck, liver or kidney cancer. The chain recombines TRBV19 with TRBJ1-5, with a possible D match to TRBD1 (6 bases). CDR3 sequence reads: CASSPWRRGNQPQHF. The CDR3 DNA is TGTGCCAGTAGTCCCTGGAGGAGGGGGAATCAGCCCCAGCATTTT.